Following are 14 T cell receptor beta chains from one sample sequenced in a study of cytomegalovirus exposure and HLA in healthy donors. It was with 60 Vbeta and 13 Jbeta primers that the PCR ran. TCRdb's table, derived via immunoSEQ multiplex PCR, lists solely in-frame clones and lacks some. The sample has approximately 75,000 clones. The sample taken for sequencing was PBMCs. The receptors here all came from a man aged 40-50 years in good health and CMV-seronegative.

This sequence joins TRBV7-6 and TRBJ2-5; 9 bases line up with TRBD1. The V segment lost 5 bases and the J segment 5 bases; nucleotides outside the gene matches: 3. The CDR3 sequence is 13 residues long. The germline gives CDR1 SGHVS, CDR2 FNYEAQ. The chain's CDR3 is CASSQDRGETQYF. As DNA, the CDR3 is TGTGCCAGCAGCCAGGACAGGGGCGAGACCCAGTACTTC.

This CDR3 reads CASSQDIWQDNTEAFF. The CDR3 nucleotides are TGCGCCAGCAGCCAAGATATCTGGCAGGATAACACTGAAGCTTTCTTT. The chain recombines TRBV4-3 with TRBJ1-1; D is undetermined. The germline gives CDR1 LGHNA, CDR2 YSLEER. The V end lost 0 bases, the J end lost 2 bases, and 13 bases lay between the germline ends. This CDR3 region has 16 residues.

This CDR3 is CASSSQRAGANVLTF. CDR3 bases: TGTGCCAGCAGTTCCCAGCGGGCCGGGGCCAACGTCCTGACTTTC. The gene calls are TRBV28 and TRBJ2-6; TRBD2 might be the D (6 bases). CDR3 length equals 15 residues. From germline, CDR1 is MDHEN and CDR2 SYDVKM. V shed 4 bases and J shed 4 bases, with 11 bases lying between them.

The rearrangement joins TRBV6-5 to TRBJ2-5, with D maybe TRBD1 (6 bases). The CDR3 extends over 14 amino acids. The V and J ends lost 2 bases and 5 bases respectively, with 12 bases between them. Germline values: CDR1 MNHEY, CDR2 SVGAGI. Here the CDR3 reads CASSYGGGLETQYF. The CDR3 DNA sequence: TGTGCCAGCAGTTACGGTGGGGGCTTGGAGACCCAGTACTTC.

This rearrangement joins TRBV7-9 to TRBJ2-1; tentative D call: TRBD2 (5 bases). Looked up from germline, CDR1 is SEHNR and CDR2 is FQNEAQ (reference sequence). The CDR3 is made up of 17 amino acids. V lost 0 bases and J 10 bases, leaving 22 bases between the germline ends. The DNA of the CDR3 is TGTGCCAGCAGCTTAGCGGGTCTAGCACGCCTCGGCGAGGAGCAGTTCTTC. Residues: CASSLAGLARLGEEQFF.

The chain employs TRBV6-5 and TRBJ1-5, with D tentatively TRBD1 (5 bases). V was cut by 5 bases and J by 5 bases, with 16 bases left in between. This CDR3 contains 15 residues. The germline V gene encodes CDR1 MNHEY and CDR2 SVGAGI. CDR3: CASSTRTGGHQPQHF. The CDR3 nucleotides are TGTGCCAGCAGTACCCGGACCGGGGGACATCAGCCCCAGCATTTT.

This rearrangement joins TRBV5-4 to TRBJ2-5, with 7 bases that match TRBD1. CDR1 and CDR2 from the germline V gene are SGHNT and YYREEE (reference sequence). V dropped 3 bases and J dropped 4; count of bases not matched to a gene: 15. This CDR3 is 17 amino acids long. CDR3 sequence: CASSSPRGISGVETQYF. The CDR3, as DNA: TGTGCCAGCAGCTCGCCCAGGGGGATCAGTGGGGTAGAGACCCAGTACTTC.

The J gene is TRBJ1-1, the V gene TRBV6-1; no firm D call. Germline V gives CDR1 MNHNS, CDR2 SASEGT. With 2 bases removed from V and 1 base from J, the gap between germline ends came to 8 bases. This CDR3 spans 14 amino acids. The CDR3 reads CASSESAANTEAFF. The CDR3 nucleotides are TGTGCCAGCAGTGAATCAGCGGCGAACACTGAAGCTTTCTTT.

The rearrangement uses TRBV7-2 and TRBJ2-3, with D possibly matching TRBD1 (6 bases). Germline V gives CDR1 SGHTA, CDR2 FQGNSA. The CDR3 runs to 13 residues. Trimming pared 5 bases from V and 5 bases from J, leaving 11 bases between. Written as DNA, the CDR3 is TGTGCCAGCAGCGTTCAGGGGATAGATACGCAGTATTTT. Protein sequence: CASSVQGIDTQYF.

V and J are TRBV28 and TRBJ2-2; 8 bases line up with TRBD2. CDR3 length equals 15 residues. With 6 bases clipped from V and 5 bases from J, the junction kept 8 bases outside the gene matches. Germline V gene sequence: CDR1 MDHEN, CDR2 SYDVKM. The CDR3 DNA is TGTGCCAGCAGACTAGCGGAGCTGGGAACCGGGGAGCTGTTTTTT. It translates to CASRLAELGTGELFF.

The CDR3 sequence: CASRHRGSSYNEQFF. CDR3 sequence (DNA): TGCGCCAGCAGACACAGGGGTAGCTCCTACAATGAGCAGTTCTTC. The chain has TRBV4-3 and TRBJ2-1; 7 bases align to TRBD1. CDR1 and CDR2 from the germline V gene are LGHNA and YSLEER. V lost 6 bases, J lost 0 bases, and 5 bases stayed unmatched. This CDR3 region has 15 residues.

The V call is TRBV14, the J call TRBJ2-5; no clear D. The CDR3 runs 12 residues. V was pared by 1 base and J by 5 bases, with 5 bases between. The V gene's germline CDR1 is SGHDN and CDR2 FVKESK. CDR3 coding DNA: TGTGCCAGCAGCCAAGCTAGGGAGACCCAGTACTTC. Protein product: CASSQARETQYF. Full variable domain (missing parts from reference TRBV14 and TRBJ2-5): EAGVTQFPSHSVIEKGQTVTLRCDPISGHDNLYWYRRVMGKEIKFLLHFVKESKQDESGMPNNRFLAERTGGTYSTLKVQPAELEDSGVYFCASSQARETQYFGPGTRLLVL.

The gene calls are TRBV5-6 and TRBJ2-5; no firm D call. CDR3 length: 13 amino acids. Trimming pared 0 bases from V and 2 bases from J, leaving 5 bases between. Germline V gives CDR1 SGHDT, CDR2 YYEEEE. The CDR3 sequence is CASSLGAQETQYF. CDR3 nucleotides: TGTGCCAGCAGCTTGGGCGCTCAAGAGACCCAGTACTTC.

This chain connects TRBV5-8 to TRBJ2-3, with 10 bases matching TRBD1. Germline CDR1 and CDR2: SGHTS and YDEGEE. With V trimmed by 4 bases and J by 1 base, 6 bases remained unmatched. The CDR3 extends over 16 amino acids. The DNA of the CDR3 is TGTGCCAGCAGCGTTGCCGGGACAGGGGGCACAGATACGCAGTATTTT. Translation gives CASSVAGTGGTDTQYF.